The 17 T cell receptor beta chains given below trace back to one sample, sequenced in a study of shared clonotypes between healthy human individuals. The method was immunoSEQ multiplex PCR; TCRdb's version includes in-frame clones alone and lacks a portion of them. This repertoire shows about 2 million clones, approximately 94% found once; its top ten account for 1.1%. Naive CD8 populations comprised CD45RO-negative cells positively selected for CCR7, excluding terminally differentiated effector memory CD45RA+ cells. Sequencing was done on a sample of naive CD8+ T cells sorted from blood. The receptors stem from a man aged 18 to 35 in good health.

As for this clone: Other DNA sequences in this sample translate to the same CDR3. This chain uses TRBV9 with TRBJ2-3, with D hard to call. The V end lost 1 base, the J end lost 1 base, and 4 bases lay between the germline ends. This CDR3 is 13 amino acids long. CDR1 and CDR2 (germline): SGDLS, YYNGEE. DNA of the CDR3: TGTGCCAGCAGCGTAACCGGCACAGATACGCAGTATTTT. It is translated as CASSVTGTDTQYF. The entire variable domain, with the rest obtained from reference TRBV9 and TRBJ2-3, is as follows: DSGVTQTPKHLITATGQRVTLRCSPRSGDLSVYWYQQSLDQGLQFLIQYYNGEERAKGNILERFSAQQFPDLHSELNLSSLELGDSALYFCASSVTGTDTQYFGPGTRLTVL.

This clone was seen only once. The chain recombines TRBV18 with TRBJ2-1; 9 bases match TRBD1. Germline V lookup: CDR1 KGHSH, CDR2 LQKENI. This CDR3 has 16 residues. V gave up 5 bases and J gave up 7 bases; unmatched junction bases: 12. This chain's CDR3 is CASSTTGTGNWNEQFF. The CDR3, as DNA: TGTGCCAGCTCAACTACCGGGACAGGGAATTGGAATGAGCAGTTCTTC.

This sequence joins TRBV4-1 and TRBJ2-5; 7 nucleotides match TRBD1. Germline loops: CDR1 MGHRA, CDR2 YSYEKL. The CDR3 contains 15 residues. V shed 4 bases, J shed 4 bases, and the junction held 9 bases outside the gene matches. CDR3 nucleotides: TGCGCCAGCAGCCCCCGCGCGGCAGGGGGAGAGACCCAGTACTTC. The encoded protein is CASSPRAAGGETQYF.

This clone is a singleton in its sample. V gene TRBV11-2 combines with J gene TRBJ1-5; 11 positions agree with TRBD1. The V segment lost 1 base and the J segment 5 bases; nucleotides outside the gene matches: 4. Per the germline V gene, CDR1 is SGHAT and CDR2 is FQNNGV. The CDR3 runs 16 residues. In DNA, the CDR3 is TGTGCCAGCAGCTTAGGGACAGGGGGCATCCATCAGCCCCAGCATTTT. Translating it yields CASSLGTGGIHQPQHF.

This clone came up once. The chain employs TRBV25-1 and TRBJ1-2, with 7 nucleotides matching TRBD1. From germline, CDR1 is MGHDK and CDR2 SYGVNS. The CDR3 is 15 residues long. Trimming cost V 3 bases and J 6 bases; bases outside gene matches: 10. DNA for the CDR3: TGTGCCAGCAGTGATGAGGGGGCGTTGATCCATGGCTACACCTTC. As protein: CASSDEGALIHGYTF.

The genes are TRBV2 and TRBJ2-7, with 7 nucleotides matching TRBD1. CDR1 is SNHLY and CDR2 is FYNNEI in the germline V gene. V dropped 6 bases and J dropped 0; count of bases not matched to a gene: 5. This CDR3 region has 14 residues. CDR3 sequence (DNA): TGTGCCAGCAGGAAAAGGGACAGCTCCTACGAGCAGTACTTC. Translating gives CASRKRDSSYEQYF.

This chain connects TRBV6-1 to TRBJ2-3; 8 bases line up with TRBD1. This CDR3 is 14 amino acids long. V lost 9 bases and J lost 2; bases outside the gene matches: 7. Germline V gene data show CDR1 as MNHNS and CDR2 as SASEGT. CDR3 in amino acids: CASTTGQATDTQYF. The CDR3 region has the DNA TGTGCCAGTACTACGGGACAGGCCACAGATACGCAGTATTTT.

The CDR3 reads CASSEQGAGEKLFF. In DNA form, the CDR3 reads TGTGCCAGCAGCGAACAGGGGGCGGGTGAAAAACTGTTTTTT. The V call is TRBV5-6, the J call TRBJ1-4; TRBD1 matches 9 bases. V lost 4 bases to trimming and J lost 7 bases; unmatched junction nucleotides: 5. Germline values: CDR1 SGHDT, CDR2 YYEEEE. The CDR3 is 14 residues long.

The chain is built from TRBV29-1 and TRBJ2-1, with no clear D. Trimming left V 5 bases short and J 9 bases short, with 14 bases between. This CDR3 has 12 residues. CDR1 and CDR2 from the germline V gene are SQVTM and ANQGSEA. The CDR3 sequence: CSVHTPLGEQFF. The CDR3 region has the DNA TGCAGCGTTCACACTCCCCTGGGTGAGCAGTTCTTC.

J is TRBJ2-7 and V is TRBV27; TRBD2 aligns across 10 bases. With 8 bases clipped from V and 0 bases from J, the junction kept 1 base outside the gene matches. Germline V gene data show CDR1 as MNHEY and CDR2 as SMNVEV (reference sequence). This CDR3 contains 13 residues. The DNA for the CDR3 is TGTGCCAGCGGACTAGCGGACTCCTACGAGCAGTACTTC. It codes for CASGLADSYEQYF.

This chain connects TRBV25-1 to TRBJ2-7, with a possible D match to TRBD2 (6 bases). Trimming left V 6 bases short and J 4 bases short, with 13 bases between. Germline V lookup: CDR1 MGHDK, CDR2 SYGVNS. This CDR3 spans 13 amino acids. CDR3 nucleotides: TGTGCCAGCAGCGGGAGCCTCACTTACGAGCAGTACTTC. Amino acid sequence: CASSGSLTYEQYF.

V and J are TRBV6-1 and TRBJ1-4; TRBD1 agrees at 7 bases. V dropped 3 bases and J dropped 7; count of bases not matched to a gene: 5. This CDR3 is 14 amino acids long. Per the germline V gene, CDR1 is MNHNS and CDR2 is SASEGT. The CDR3 region is CASSDQGGAEKLFF. The CDR3, as DNA: TGTGCCAGCAGTGATCAGGGGGGCGCTGAAAAACTGTTTTTT.

Points on this clone: The sample has other DNA sequences that encode this CDR3 too. The chain is built from TRBV9 and TRBJ2-3; 11 positions match TRBD1. CDR3 length: 15 amino acids. Germline-derived CDR1 and CDR2 are SGDLS and YYNGEE. V gave up 2 bases and J gave up 2 bases; unmatched junction bases: 1. The DNA of the CDR3 is TGTGCCAGCAGCGTGGGACAGGGGGTCACAGATACGCAGTATTTT. Its protein product is CASSVGQGVTDTQYF.

V is TRBV7-6 and J is TRBJ2-5; 10 nucleotides align to TRBD1. J gave up 5 bases and V 2 bases, and 5 bases lay outside the gene matches. Germline lookup yields CDR1 SGHVS and CDR2 FNYEAQ. The CDR3 consists of 15 residues. The DNA of the CDR3 is TGTGCCAGCAGCTTATTGACAGGGGGCGCGGAGACCCAGTACTTC. Its translation: CASSLLTGGAETQYF.

The chain joins TRBV27 to TRBJ1-1, with D perhaps TRBD1 (5 bases). CDR3 length: 14 residues. V was pared by 6 bases and J by 0 bases, with 11 bases between. Germline values: CDR1 MNHEY, CDR2 SMNVEV (reference sequence). CDR3 coding DNA: TGTGCCAGCAGACCGGGGCTTATGAACACTGAAGCTTTCTTT. This sequence encodes CASRPGLMNTEAFF.

The gene calls are TRBV30 and TRBJ1-1; the D is unclear. Germline CDR1 GTSNPN, CDR2 SVGIG (reference sequence). V dropped 7 bases and J dropped 0 bases, with 15 bases sitting between them. The CDR3 spans 14 residues. In nucleotides, the CDR3 is TGTGCCTCCCCACGGGGAGTAATGAACACTGAAGCTTTCTTT. Its translation: CASPRGVMNTEAFF.

J is TRBJ2-3 and V is TRBV10-1; 11 bases are shared with TRBD2. CDR1 is WNHNN, CDR2 SYGVQD, per germline (reference sequence). V shed 3 bases, J shed 2 bases, and the junction held 4 bases outside the gene matches. This CDR3 has 16 amino acids. The CDR3: CASSDSLAGVTDTQYF. CDR3 DNA: TGCGCCAGCAGTGACTCACTAGCGGGGGTCACAGATACGCAGTATTTT.